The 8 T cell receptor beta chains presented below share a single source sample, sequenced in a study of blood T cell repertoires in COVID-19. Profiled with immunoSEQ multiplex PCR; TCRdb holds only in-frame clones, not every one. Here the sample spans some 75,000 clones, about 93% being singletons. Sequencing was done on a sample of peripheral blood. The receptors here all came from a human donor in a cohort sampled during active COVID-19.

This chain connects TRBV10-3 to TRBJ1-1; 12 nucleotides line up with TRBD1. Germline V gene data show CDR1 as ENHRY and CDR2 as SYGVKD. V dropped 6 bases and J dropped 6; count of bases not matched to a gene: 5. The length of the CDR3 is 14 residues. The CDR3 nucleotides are TGTGCCATCAGGAAGGGACAGGGGGCAGCTGAAGCTTTCTTT. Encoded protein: CAIRKGQGAAEAFF.

The DNA for the CDR3 is TGTGCCAGCAGGACAGGGGAAAATTCACCCCTCCACTTT. Translation gives CASRTGENSPLHF. V is TRBV3-1 (or the pseudogene TRBV3-2) and J is TRBJ1-6, with 8 bases fitting TRBD1. The CDR3 extends over 13 amino acids. Germline V gene lookup returns CDR1 LGHDT and CDR2 YNNKEL (reference sequence). Trimming removed 6 bases from V and 7 bases from J; junction bases left unmatched: 2.

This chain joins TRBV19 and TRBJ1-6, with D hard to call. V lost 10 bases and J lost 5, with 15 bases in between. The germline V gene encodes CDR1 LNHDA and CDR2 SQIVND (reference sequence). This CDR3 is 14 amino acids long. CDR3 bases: TGTGCCACCAAATATCGGGAGAATAATTCACCCCTCCACTTT. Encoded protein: CATKYRENNSPLHF.

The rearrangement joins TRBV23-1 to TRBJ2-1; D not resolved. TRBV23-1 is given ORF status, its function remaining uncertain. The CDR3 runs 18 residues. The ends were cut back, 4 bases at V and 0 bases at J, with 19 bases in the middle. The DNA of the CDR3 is TGCGCCAGCAGTCCTCCTGCCGGTCCCGAGAGCTCCTACAATGAGCAGTTCTTC. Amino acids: CASSPPAGPESSYNEQFF.

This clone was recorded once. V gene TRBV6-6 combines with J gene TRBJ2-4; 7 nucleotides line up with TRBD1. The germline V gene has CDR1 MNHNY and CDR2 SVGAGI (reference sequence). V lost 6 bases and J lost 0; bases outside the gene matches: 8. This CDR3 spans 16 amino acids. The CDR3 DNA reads TGTGCCAGCAGCCCCCGGGACAGATTAGCCAAAAACATTCAGTACTTC. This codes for CASSPRDRLAKNIQYF.

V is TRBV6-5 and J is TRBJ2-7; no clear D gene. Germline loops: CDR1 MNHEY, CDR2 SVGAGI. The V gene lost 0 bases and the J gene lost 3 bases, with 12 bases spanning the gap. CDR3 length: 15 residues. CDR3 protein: CASSYSEIARYEQYF. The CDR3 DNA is TGTGCCAGCAGTTACTCGGAGATCGCCCGCTACGAGCAGTACTTC.

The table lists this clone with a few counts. The CDR3 reads CASSTRTGVRSTEAFF. The CDR3 nucleotides are TGTGCCAGCAGTACGCGTACAGGGGTTAGGAGCACTGAAGCTTTCTTT. The chain combines TRBV27 with TRBJ1-1; 7 bases match TRBD1. Germline-derived CDR1 and CDR2 are MNHEY and SMNVEV (reference sequence). V lost 5 bases to trimming and J lost 4 bases; unmatched junction nucleotides: 13. The CDR3 totals 16 residues.

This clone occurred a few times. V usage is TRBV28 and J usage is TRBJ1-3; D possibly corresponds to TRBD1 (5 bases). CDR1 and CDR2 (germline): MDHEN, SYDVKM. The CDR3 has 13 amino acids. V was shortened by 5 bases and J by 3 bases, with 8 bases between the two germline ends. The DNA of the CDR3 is TGTGCCAGCAGTCTCGACAGTGGAAACACCATATATTTT. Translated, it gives CASSLDSGNTIYF.